This TCR beta chain was recovered during a study of spatial heterogeneity in lung cancer (dated by TCRdb to 2018 to 2020). For context, the study as a whole: Beta-chain transcripts were consistently detected in greater numbers than alpha-chain transcripts, which likely reflects a higher abundance of beta-chain transcripts. In tumor regions, TCR transcript counts showed a strong correlation with a T cell transcriptional module score derived from matched bulk RNA-seq. In the raw uncorrected reads, each unique combination of TCR and UMI appeared on average more than ten times. In non-small cell lung cancer, the study quantitatively compared TCR alpha and beta repertoires across several tumor regions, matched nontumor lung, and blood. The study linked features of the TCR repertoire to counts of nonsynonymous mutations, which were determined by whole-exome sequencing of tumor tissue. At surgery, both alpha and beta chains were TCR-sequenced in over 200 tumor regions, 63 to 80 matched nontumor lung samples and 56 PBMC samples.

According to the study, the label for this sample's time point signals: sample taken at primary tumor resection. Samples were obtained from 72 patients with early-stage, untreated non-small cell lung cancer from the lung TRACERx cohort. TCR sequencing used whole RNA extracted from tumor and nontumor lung tissue, or from cryopreserved PBMC samples, without cell sorting. Only patients with enough RNA available from two or more tumor regions were chosen for TCR sequencing. Before selection, tumor and adjacent nontumor lung specimens were reviewed by a lung pathologist. This clonotype was seen more than once but under ten times. The antigen it binds to is not known. No per-base quality is available; no much larger clone lies one base away. CDR1 MDHEN and CDR2 SYDVKM were looked up in the germline V gene. The germline V end is reduced by 5 bases and the J end by 0 bases; junction bases left unmatched: 13. The CDR3, from cysteine to phenylalanine, totals 17 residues. Solely the CDR3 DNA is kept, with 51 bases framed from the first base.

Library generation was performed with 5' RACE. The sequencing machine was a NextSeq 500. The TCR library protocol attached a unique molecular identifier to each TCR cDNA molecule to allow correction of PCR and sequencing errors. The source study handled its data this way. TCR identification, UMI-based error correction and CDR3 extraction were performed with Decombinator tools. TCRs above a frequency of 2 per 1,000, corresponding to the top 1% of the tumor frequency distribution, were defined as expanded. Expanded tumor TCRs statistically deemed absent (corrected P<0.05) from at least one tumor region were classed as regional, and all other expanded tumor TCRs were classed as ubiquitous. Each repertoire was subsampled 100 times to 5,000 TCRs, after which Renyi diversity was computed with the R vegan package. To build CDR3 similarity networks, amino acid triplet string-kernel similarity was used, and CDR3s were connected when their pairwise similarity was above 0.82. TCRdb handled the public reads itself, with Q25 trimming in fastp and clone calling in MiXCR, and kept productive beta chains. Each CDR3 protein gets just one entry, which takes the most common genes and DNA from the rows behind it. The V and J calls were determined by TCRdb, not by the authors. The sample data list 2,500 to 3,000 distinct CDR3 sequences, and approximately 54% of these were observed just once. Together, the top ten hold roughly 60% of the sample.

The research as a whole found: Counts of ubiquitous and regional expanded TCRs were found to correlate with counts of ubiquitous and regional nonsynonymous mutations, respectively. The tumor nonsynonymous mutation count correlated with the number of expanded intratumoral alpha and beta TCRs. TCR-seq was estimated to cover only approximately 6.6% of tumor T cells for alpha chains and 12% to 15% for beta chains. Confirming at a functional level the hypothesis that regional TCRs recognize regional mutations was considered to require additional single-cell paired TCR alpha and beta sequencing.

The chain is made from TRBV28 and TRBJ2-7; TRBD2 fits 7 bases in the junction. Source: lung tumor tissue, taken at surgery. This clonotype was obtained from a male donor with early-stage non-small cell lung cancer. The DNA reads TGTGCCAGCAGTCTTCAGATCAGCGGGGTTAGCTCCTACGAGCAGTACTTC. Translated, it gives CASSLQISGVSSYEQYF.